The 11 T cell receptor beta chains below all came from one sample that was sequenced in a study of shared clonotypes between healthy human individuals. Generated by immunoSEQ multiplex PCR, the TCRdb table keeps only in-frame clones and is missing some. The data contain around 1,100,000 clones, 60% to 85% of them seen just once; the ten biggest clones take up roughly 0.83%. The sequenced sample was memory CD4+ T cells from PBMCs. Subset in this sample: CD45RA-negative fraction. All receptors derive from a young man in good health. Some clones in this sample may be carry-over from other donors' samples.

The CDR3: CASSAGVAGLQETQYF. The CDR3 nucleotides read TGTGCCAGCAGCGCTGGGGTAGCGGGGCTACAAGAGACCCAGTACTTC. The chain employs TRBV7-2 and TRBJ2-5; 8 bases match TRBD2. Trimming took 5 bases from V and 2 from J; bases not matched to a gene: 10. From germline, CDR1 is SGHTA and CDR2 FQGNSA. The length of the CDR3 is 16 residues.

This clone was seen once. V and J are TRBV7-2 and TRBJ2-7; possible D gene TRBD2, 5 bases. V lost 5 bases, J lost 3 bases, and 14 bases lay in between. CDR1 is SGHTA, CDR2 FQGNSA, per germline. This CDR3 contains 14 residues. The CDR3 DNA reads TGTGCCAGCAGCCCCGGGTTAGCGAACTACGAGCAGTACTTC. It specifies CASSPGLANYEQYF. Full variable domain (rest looked up from reference TRBV7-2 and TRBJ2-7): GAGVSQSPSNKVTEKGKDVELRCDPISGHTALYWYRQSLGQGLEFLIYFQGNSAPDKSGLPSDRFSAERTGGSVSTLTIQRTQQEDSAVYLCASSPGLANYEQYFGPGTRLTVT.

The chain employs TRBV5-4 and TRBJ2-2, with 8 positions matching TRBD1. Germline CDR1 reads SGHNT; CDR2 reads YYREEE (reference sequence). This CDR3 spans 15 amino acids. Unmatched junction bases numbered 5, after V lost 4 bases and J lost 3 bases. This CDR3 is CASSHRDRYTGELFF. The CDR3 nucleotides are TGTGCCAGCAGCCACCGGGACAGGTACACCGGGGAGCTGTTTTTT. Looking up the rest from reference TRBV5-4 and TRBJ2-2 gives the full variable domain: ETGVTQSPTHLIKTRGQQVTLRCSSQSGHNTVSWYQQALGQGPQFIFQYYREEENGRGNFPPRFSGLQFPNYSSELNVNALELDDSALYLCASSHRDRYTGELFFGEGSRLTVL.

The chain couples TRBV5-1 to TRBJ1-6; possibly TRBD1 for D (6 bases). CDR3 length: 13 amino acids. V shed 4 bases and J shed 12 bases, with 14 bases lying between them. The V gene's germline CDR1 is SGHRS and CDR2 YFSETQ. CDR3 DNA sequence: TGCGCCAGCAGCCAAGAACAGGGAATACCCCTCCACTTT. Its protein product is CASSQEQGIPLHF.

CDR3 DNA: TGCGCCAGCAGCTTGATTAGGGGTCAGGAAGGCTACACCTTC. It codes for CASSLIRGQEGYTF. The chain combines TRBV5-1 with TRBJ1-2, with D perhaps matching TRBD1 (5 bases). V lost 1 base and J lost 8, with 15 bases in between. This CDR3 has 14 residues. CDR1 is SGHRS and CDR2 is YFSETQ in the germline V gene.

This clone was counted a few times. The V call is TRBV21-1, the J call TRBJ2-5; the table assigns TRBD1, which was not confirmed against the DNA. TRBV21-1 is deemed a pseudogene. This CDR3 is 14 amino acids long. CDR3 DNA: TGTGCCAGCAGTTTCAAACAGGGGGTAGAGACCCAGTACTTC. Amino acid sequence: CASSFKQGVETQYF.

The V call is TRBV15, the J call TRBJ2-1; 14 bases are a match to TRBD2. In germline, CDR1 is LNHNV, CDR2 YYDKDF (reference sequence). The CDR3 length is 21 residues. The V and J ends lost 1 base and 8 bases, in that order; junction bases with no gene match: 19. The CDR3 here is CATSRAPGTSGSRGLFDEQFF. CDR3 sequence (DNA): TGTGCCACCAGCAGAGCGCCCGGGACTAGCGGGAGCCGGGGTCTGTTCGATGAGCAGTTCTTC.

This rearrangement joins TRBV7-8 to TRBJ2-2, with TRBD1 matching over 11 bases. CDR3 size: 14 residues. V gave up 4 bases and J gave up 7 bases; unmatched junction bases: 2. The germline CDR1 and CDR2 sequences are SGHVS and FQNEAQ. CDR3 nucleotide sequence: TGTGCCAGCAGCTGGACAGGGGGCGGCGGGGAGCTGTTTTTT. The encoded protein is CASSWTGGGGELFF.

The chain combines TRBV9 with TRBJ2-7; possibly TRBD1 for D (6 bases). The CDR3 length is 15 residues. V was pared by 2 bases and J by 2 bases, with 14 bases between. The germline V gene has CDR1 SGDLS and CDR2 YYNGEE. The CDR3 loop reads CASSVLGTPTYEQYF. In DNA form, the CDR3 reads TGTGCCAGCAGCGTCCTGGGGACACCTACCTACGAGCAGTACTTC.

CDR3 nucleotide sequence: TGTGCCAGCAGCCGCCGGATTGACAGGGGGAACACTGAAGCTTTCTTT. Its translation: CASSRRIDRGNTEAFF. The V call is TRBV4-2, the J call TRBJ1-1, with 8 nucleotides matching TRBD1. Trimming at V came to 4 bases and at J to 1 base, leaving 8 bases not matched to a gene. Germline V gives CDR1 LGHNA, CDR2 YNFKEQ. CDR3 size: 16 residues.

This chain connects TRBV29-1 to TRBJ2-5, with D possibly TRBD2 on 5 matching bases. Matching the DNA end better, TRBJ2-7 makes the J call doubtful. This CDR3 is built from 13 residues. Germline values: CDR1 SQVTM, CDR2 ANQGSEA. The CDR3 loop is CSVVSAASDEQYF. The CDR3 DNA is TGCAGCGTTGTATCAGCGGCGAGCGACGAGCAGTACTTC.